This TCR beta chain derives from a study of CD8 T cells in Susac syndrome. TCR beta sequences were obtained from blood CD8+ and CD4+ T cells. The germline V gene has CDR1 MGHRA and CDR2 YSYEKL. This CDR3 comprises 13 residues. V lost 4 bases, J lost 4 bases, and 10 bases lay in between. With random hexamers, reverse transcription was performed on about 0.5 to 1 ug of RNA. Across 54 Vbeta and 13 Jbeta, TCR beta CDR3 was amplified with immunoSEQ multiplex PCR. TCRdb independently ran MiXCR on the immunoSEQ multiplex PCR reads; one entry per CDR3 protein. The profile shows some 260,000 distinct CDR3 sequences, about 85% of them singletons.

The V call is TRBV4-1, the J call TRBJ1-1; the D gene is possibly TRBD1 (6 bases). The sample consisted of CD8+ T cells from PBMCs. The clonotype comes from a human donor with multiple sclerosis. CDR3 region: CASSRTGITEAFF. Here the CDR3 DNA reads TGCGCCAGCAGCCGTACAGGGATCACTGAAGCTTTCTTT.